What follows is one T cell receptor (beta chain) and its context. There is no known antigen for this receptor. No much larger clone exists at a distance of one base, and base qualities are not known. The method was 5' RACE. These reads were obtained on an Illumina HiSeq 2500. A second roughly 6 to 12 cycle PCR used a sample-barcoded 5' primer and a J-beta primer mix. Each TCR beta cDNA molecule received a unique molecular identifier from a template-switch 5' adaptor carrying 12 random nucleotides. Each sample yielded at least 2.5 million CDR3-containing paired-end reads. First-strand cDNA was synthesized from all RNA with the Mint cDNA synthesis kit, primed by a TRBC-specific oligonucleotide. After uracil-DNA glycosylase treatment, a first 18-cycle PCR used universal primers M1SS and BC2_uni_R on all cDNA. In the source study's methods: Normalization of each sample was performed by random selection of 1 million high-quality reads, each carrying a distinct molecular identifier. Reads sharing molecular identifiers were discarded rather than binned into consensus sequences. CDR3 identification, clonotype clustering and error correction used MiTCR with a Q25 quality threshold and the strictest error-elimination algorithm. Lower-bound total TCR beta diversity was estimated with a nonparametric unseen species model using Euler transformation. TCRdb reanalyzed the raw reads on its own, using fastp at Q25 for trimming and MiXCR for clone calling, and kept in-frame beta chains. Rows matching on CDR3 protein sequence are summarized as one entry with the most common DNA and genes. Clone size and V and J calls follow TCRdb, not the original study. This sample has some 730,000 distinct CDR3 sequences in its table, and 22% of those were observed once. Around a fifth of the sample rests with the top ten.

The roughly 39 donors, aged about 6 to 100 years, were systemically healthy Caucasian individuals from Russia. Approximately 9.3 milliliters of peripheral blood were drawn from each donor into EDTA-treated Vacutainer tubes. PBMCs were isolated by Ficoll-Paque density-gradient centrifugation, with at least 6.5 million obtained per sample. Total RNA, at least 6 micrograms per sample, was extracted from PBMCs with Trizol reagent. The percentages of naive CD45RAhigh/CD27high T cells were determined by flow cytometry on a PBMC aliquot from every donor. The data belong to a study of blood T cells in healthy people across ages (dated by TCRdb to the mid-2010s). Regarding the research as a whole: In model experiments, roughly one uniquely barcoded TCR beta cDNA molecule per two T cells was captured by template switching. Age-related changes in TCR beta repertoire diversity were measured in the study by deep sequencing normalized with unique cDNA molecular identifiers. Donors were grouped into four age groups: young (average roughly 16 years), middle-aged (39), aged (around 60) and long-lived (just over 80). For two donors (one aged 18 to 29 and one aged 80 or older), the study analyzed two additional independent replicas of 1 million unique cDNA reads from the same blood draw. To avoid experimental bias, donors of different ages were randomly spread across the sequencing lanes.

After removal of 6 bases from V and 9 bases from J, the junction retains 13 bases not matched to a gene. From cysteine to phenylalanine, the CDR3 is 16 amino acids long. Only the CDR3 DNA stays, 48 bases, in frame from base 1. General study outcomes and caveats: Because the CMV infection status of the donors was unknown, age-related changes in expanded clonotypes may potentially have been confounded. There was a strong correlation between observed TCR beta diversity and the percentage of naive T cells measured by flow cytometry. Compared with the aged group, the long-lived group had more naive CD4+ T cells, fewer expanded clones and increased TCR diversity, a pattern suggesting age selection. Bulk unsorted PBMC profiling prevented conclusive comparison of naive and antigen-experienced compartments. As age increased, observed TCR beta diversity per million T cells dropped in a roughly linear way, and a significant reduction was already evident by age about 40. Estimates of total diversity based on one million sequenced T cells were considered lower bounds and underestimates.

Recombination connected TRBV12-3 or TRBV12-4 to TRBJ1-6; TRBD1 agrees with 8 junctional bases. This clonotype originated in a man between 65 and 80 years old in good health. Specimen: blood. The CDR3 protein is CASRGGTGWGFSPLHF. Here is the DNA: TGTGCCAGCAGGGGGGGGACAGGTTGGGGTTTTTCACCCCTCCACTTT.